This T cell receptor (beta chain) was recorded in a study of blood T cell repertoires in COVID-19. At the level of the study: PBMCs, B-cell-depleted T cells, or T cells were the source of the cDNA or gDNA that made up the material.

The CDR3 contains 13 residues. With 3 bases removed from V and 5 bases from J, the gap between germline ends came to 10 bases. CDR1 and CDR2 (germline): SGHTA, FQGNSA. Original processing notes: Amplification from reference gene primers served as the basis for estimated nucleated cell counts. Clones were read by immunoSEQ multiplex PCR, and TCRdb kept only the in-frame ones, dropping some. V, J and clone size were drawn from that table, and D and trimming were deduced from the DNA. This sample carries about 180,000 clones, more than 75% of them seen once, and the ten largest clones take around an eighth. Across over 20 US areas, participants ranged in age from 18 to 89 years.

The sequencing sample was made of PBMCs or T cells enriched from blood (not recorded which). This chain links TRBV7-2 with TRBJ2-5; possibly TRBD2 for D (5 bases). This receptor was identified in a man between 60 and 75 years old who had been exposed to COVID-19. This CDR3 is CASSFPGGETQYF. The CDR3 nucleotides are TGTGCCAGCAGCTTTCCCGGCGGGGAGACCCAGTACTTC.